What follows are 5 T cell receptor beta chains derived from one specimen sequenced in a study of OX40 agonist ivuxolimab in advanced cancers. Clones were read by immunoSEQ multiplex PCR, and TCRdb kept only the in-frame ones, dropping some. The table lists about 57,000 clones, roughly four fifths of them singletons, with about 4.3% in the top ten. The material was CD4+ or CD8+ T cells sorted from blood, obtained in a trial of the OX40 agonist ivuxolimab. The receptors come from an adult with an advanced solid tumor such as melanoma, head and neck, liver or kidney cancer.

This clone has just a few counts. This chain joins TRBV7-2 and TRBJ1-6, with a possible D match to TRBD1 (6 bases). Deletions cut 8 bases from V and 7 bases from J, with 12 bases between. CDR1 is SGHTA and CDR2 is FQGNSA in the germline V gene. The CDR3 covers 13 residues. CDR3 region: CASSQGPNSPLHF. The DNA for the CDR3 is TGTGCCAGCTCACAGGGTCCCAATTCACCCCTCCACTTT.

V usage is TRBV11-2 and J usage is TRBJ1-1; D remains ambiguous. The CDR3 sequence is 15 residues long. Trimming took 5 bases from V and 3 from J, leaving 16 bases between them. CDR1 is SGHAT and CDR2 is FQNNGV in the germline V gene. The CDR3 here is CASSVDLIGDTEAFF. Here the CDR3 DNA reads TGTGCCAGCAGCGTGGACCTCATTGGGGACACTGAAGCTTTCTTT.

The rearrangement uses TRBV9 and TRBJ1-1, with 7 bases matching TRBD1. The CDR3 contains 16 residues. The V gene end was trimmed by 4 bases and the J gene end by 1 base; junction bases not matched to a gene: 10. The germline V gene has CDR1 SGDLS and CDR2 YYNGEE. The DNA of the CDR3 is TGTGCCAGCAGCCCCCGTAGGACAGGTTCGAACACTGAAGCTTTCTTT. Protein sequence: CASSPRRTGSNTEAFF.

The gene calls are TRBV4-1 and TRBJ2-7; TRBD2 aligns across 11 bases. The CDR3 loop spans 15 amino acids. V shed 1 base and J 5 bases; nucleotides not matched to a gene: 4. CDR1 MGHRA and CDR2 YSYEKL come from the germline V gene. CDR3 in DNA: TGCGCCAGCAGCCAAGGACTAGCGGGATGGCACGAGCAGTACTTC. This translates into CASSQGLAGWHEQYF.

V is TRBV5-6 and J is TRBJ1-4, with D unresolved. Germline assignment: CDR1 SGHDT and CDR2 YYEEEE. V lost 0 bases to trimming and J lost 5 bases, with 5 bases between them. The CDR3 has 13 amino acids. CDR3 nucleotides: TGTGCCAGCAGCTTGGGGCTAAATGAAAAACTGTTTTTT. Its protein product is CASSLGLNEKLFF.